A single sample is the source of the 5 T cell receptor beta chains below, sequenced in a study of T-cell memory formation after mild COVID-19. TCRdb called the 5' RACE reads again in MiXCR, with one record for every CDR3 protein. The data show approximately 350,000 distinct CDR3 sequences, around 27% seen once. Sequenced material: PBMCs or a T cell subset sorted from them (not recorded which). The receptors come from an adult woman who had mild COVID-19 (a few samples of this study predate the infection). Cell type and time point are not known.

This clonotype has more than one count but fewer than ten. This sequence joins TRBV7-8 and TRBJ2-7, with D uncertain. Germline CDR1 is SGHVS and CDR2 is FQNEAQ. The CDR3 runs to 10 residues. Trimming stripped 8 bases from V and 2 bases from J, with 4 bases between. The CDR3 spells CASGTYEQYF. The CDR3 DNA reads TGTGCCAGCGGCACCTACGAGCAGTACTTC.

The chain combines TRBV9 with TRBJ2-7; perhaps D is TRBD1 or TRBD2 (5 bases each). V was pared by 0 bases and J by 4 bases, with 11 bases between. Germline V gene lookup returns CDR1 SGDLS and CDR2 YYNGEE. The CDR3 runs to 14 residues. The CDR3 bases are TGTGCCAGCAGCGTAGATTTGGGGGAGTACGAGCAGTACTTC. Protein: CASSVDLGEYEQYF.

The CDR3 protein is CATKTAIYEQYF. The CDR3 DNA reads as TGTGCCACCAAGACCGCCATCTACGAGCAGTACTTC. The chain links TRBV6-2 or TRBV6-3 to TRBJ2-7; D gene unclear. Germline assignment: CDR1 MNHEY and CDR2 SVGEGT. V was clipped by 10 bases and J by 3 bases, with 13 bases between them. There are 12 residues in the CDR3.

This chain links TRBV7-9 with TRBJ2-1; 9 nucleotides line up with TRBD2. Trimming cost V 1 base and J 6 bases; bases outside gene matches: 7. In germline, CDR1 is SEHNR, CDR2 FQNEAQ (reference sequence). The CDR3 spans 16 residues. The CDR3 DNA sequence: TGTGCCAGCAGCTTAGACTGGCTAGCGGGGCTCAATGAGCAGTTCTTC. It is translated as CASSLDWLAGLNEQFF.

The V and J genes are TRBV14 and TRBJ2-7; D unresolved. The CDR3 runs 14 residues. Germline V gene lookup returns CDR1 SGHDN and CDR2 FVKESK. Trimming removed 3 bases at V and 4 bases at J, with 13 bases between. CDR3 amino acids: CASSHWQAYYEQYF. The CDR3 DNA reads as TGTGCCAGCAGCCATTGGCAGGCTTATTACGAGCAGTACTTC.